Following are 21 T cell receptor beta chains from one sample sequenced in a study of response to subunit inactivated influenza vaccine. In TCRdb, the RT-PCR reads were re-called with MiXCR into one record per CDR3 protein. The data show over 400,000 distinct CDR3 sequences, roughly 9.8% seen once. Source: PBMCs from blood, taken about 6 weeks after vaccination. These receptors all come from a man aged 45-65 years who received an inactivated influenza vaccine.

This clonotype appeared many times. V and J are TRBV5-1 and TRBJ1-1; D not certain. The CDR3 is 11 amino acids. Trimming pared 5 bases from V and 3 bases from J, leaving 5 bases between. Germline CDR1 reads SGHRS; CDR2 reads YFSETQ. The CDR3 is CASRLDTEAFF. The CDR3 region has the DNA TGCGCCAGCAGACTCGACACTGAAGCTTTCTTT.

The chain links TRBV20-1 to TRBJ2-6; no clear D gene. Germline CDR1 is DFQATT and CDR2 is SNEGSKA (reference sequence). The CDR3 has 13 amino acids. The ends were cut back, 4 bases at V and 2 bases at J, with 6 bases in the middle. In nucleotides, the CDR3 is TGCAGTGCTACCCGGCCTGGGGCCAACGTCCTGACTTTC. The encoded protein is CSATRPGANVLTF.

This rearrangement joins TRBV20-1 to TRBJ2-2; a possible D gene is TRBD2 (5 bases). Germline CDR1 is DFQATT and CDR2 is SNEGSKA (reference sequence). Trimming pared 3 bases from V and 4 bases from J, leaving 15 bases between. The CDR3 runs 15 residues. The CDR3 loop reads CSAREARQITGELFF. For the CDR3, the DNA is TGCAGTGCTAGGGAGGCCCGCCAGATCACCGGGGAGCTGTTTTTT.

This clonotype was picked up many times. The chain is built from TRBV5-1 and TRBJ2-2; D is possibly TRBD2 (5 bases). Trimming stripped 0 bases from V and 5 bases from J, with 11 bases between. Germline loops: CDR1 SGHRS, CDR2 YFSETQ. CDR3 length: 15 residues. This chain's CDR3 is CASSLVLTGTGELFF. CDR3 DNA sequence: TGCGCCAGCAGCTTGGTTCTCACGGGGACCGGGGAGCTGTTTTTT.

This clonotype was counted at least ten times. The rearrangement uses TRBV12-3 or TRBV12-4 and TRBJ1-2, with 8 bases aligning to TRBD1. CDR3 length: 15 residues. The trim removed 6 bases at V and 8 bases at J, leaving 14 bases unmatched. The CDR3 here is CASSPGQGRARGYTF. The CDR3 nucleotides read TGTGCCAGCAGCCCTGGACAGGGACGGGCTCGGGGCTACACCTTC.

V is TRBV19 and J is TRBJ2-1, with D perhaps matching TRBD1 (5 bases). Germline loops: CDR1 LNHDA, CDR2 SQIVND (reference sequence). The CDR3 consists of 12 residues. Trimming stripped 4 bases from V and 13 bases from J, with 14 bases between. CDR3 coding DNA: TGTGCCAGTAGTAGGGGCGCCCGACGTCAGTTCTTC. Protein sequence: CASSRGARRQFF.

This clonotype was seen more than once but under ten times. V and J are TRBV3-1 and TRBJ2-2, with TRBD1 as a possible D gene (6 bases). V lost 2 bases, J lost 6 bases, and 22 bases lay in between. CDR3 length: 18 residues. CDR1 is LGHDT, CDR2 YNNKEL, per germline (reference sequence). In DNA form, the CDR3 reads TGTGCCAGCAGCCAACCCTTTAGGAACAGGGTAAATGCCGGGGAGCTGTTTTTT. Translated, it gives CASSQPFRNRVNAGELFF.

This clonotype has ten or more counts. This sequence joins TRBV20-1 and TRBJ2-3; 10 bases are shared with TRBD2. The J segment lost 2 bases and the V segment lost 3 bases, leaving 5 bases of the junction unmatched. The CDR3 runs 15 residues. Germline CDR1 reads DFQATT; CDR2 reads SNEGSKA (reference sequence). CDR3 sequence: CSASDLAGVTDTQYF. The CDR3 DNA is TGCAGTGCTAGTGACCTAGCGGGAGTCACAGATACGCAGTATTTT.

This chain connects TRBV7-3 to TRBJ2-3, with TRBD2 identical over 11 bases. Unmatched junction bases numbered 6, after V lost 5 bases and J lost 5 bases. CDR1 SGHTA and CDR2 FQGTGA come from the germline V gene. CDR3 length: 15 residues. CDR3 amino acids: CASSATSGNVDTQYF. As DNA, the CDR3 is TGTGCCAGCAGCGCGACTAGCGGGAACGTAGATACGCAGTATTTT.

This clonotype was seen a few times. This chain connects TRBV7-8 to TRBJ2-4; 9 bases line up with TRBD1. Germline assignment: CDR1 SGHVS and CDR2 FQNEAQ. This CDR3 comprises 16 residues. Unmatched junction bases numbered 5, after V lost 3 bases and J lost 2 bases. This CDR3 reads CASSFMTGGSKNIQYF. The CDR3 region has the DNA TGTGCCAGCAGCTTCATGACAGGGGGTTCCAAAAACATTCAGTACTTC.

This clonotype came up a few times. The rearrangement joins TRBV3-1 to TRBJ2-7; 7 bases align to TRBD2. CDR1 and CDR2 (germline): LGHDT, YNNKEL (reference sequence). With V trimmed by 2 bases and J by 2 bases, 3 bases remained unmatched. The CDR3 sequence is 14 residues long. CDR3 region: CASSQPSGTYEQYF. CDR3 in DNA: TGTGCCAGCAGCCAACCTAGCGGCACCTACGAGCAGTACTTC.

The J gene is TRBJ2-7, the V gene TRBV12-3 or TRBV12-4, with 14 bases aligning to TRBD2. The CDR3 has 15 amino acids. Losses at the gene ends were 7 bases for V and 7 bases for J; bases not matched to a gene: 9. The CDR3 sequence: CASTPGLAGAWEQYF. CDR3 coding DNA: TGTGCCAGCACCCCGGGACTAGCGGGAGCGTGGGAGCAGTACTTC.

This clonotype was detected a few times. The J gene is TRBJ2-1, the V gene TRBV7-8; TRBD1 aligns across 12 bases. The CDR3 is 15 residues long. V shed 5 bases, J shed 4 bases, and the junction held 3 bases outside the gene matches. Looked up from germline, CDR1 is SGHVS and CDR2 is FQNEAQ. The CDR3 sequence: CASSVGQGAYNEQFF. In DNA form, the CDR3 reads TGTGCCAGCAGCGTGGGACAGGGGGCGTACAATGAGCAGTTCTTC.

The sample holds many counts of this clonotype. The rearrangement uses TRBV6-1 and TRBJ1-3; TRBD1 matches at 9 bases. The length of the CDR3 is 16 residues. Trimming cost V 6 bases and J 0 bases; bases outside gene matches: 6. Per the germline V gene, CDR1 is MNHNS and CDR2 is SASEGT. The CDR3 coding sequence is TGTGCCAGCAGCCGTACAGGGGGCTTCTCTGGAAACACCATATATTTT. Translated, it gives CASSRTGGFSGNTIYF.

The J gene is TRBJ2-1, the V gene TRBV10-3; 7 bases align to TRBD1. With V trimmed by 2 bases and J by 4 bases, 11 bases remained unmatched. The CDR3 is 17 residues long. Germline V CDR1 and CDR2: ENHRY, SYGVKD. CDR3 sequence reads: CAISERRRQGLYNEQFF. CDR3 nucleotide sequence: TGTGCCATCAGTGAGCGTCGACGACAGGGCCTATACAATGAGCAGTTCTTC.

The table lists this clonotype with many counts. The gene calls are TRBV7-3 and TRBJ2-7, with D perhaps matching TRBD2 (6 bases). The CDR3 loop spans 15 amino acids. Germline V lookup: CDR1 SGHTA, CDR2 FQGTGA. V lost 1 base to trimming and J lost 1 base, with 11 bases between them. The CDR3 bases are TGTGCCAGCAGCTTAAAAGCGGGTGGATCCTACGAGCAGTACTTC. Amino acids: CASSLKAGGSYEQYF.

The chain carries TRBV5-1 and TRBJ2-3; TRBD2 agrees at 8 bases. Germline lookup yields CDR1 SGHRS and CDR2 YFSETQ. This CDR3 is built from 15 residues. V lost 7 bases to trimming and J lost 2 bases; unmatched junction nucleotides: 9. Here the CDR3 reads CASFSGGGHTDTQYF. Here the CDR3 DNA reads TGCGCCAGCTTTTCGGGCGGGGGGCACACAGATACGCAGTATTTT.

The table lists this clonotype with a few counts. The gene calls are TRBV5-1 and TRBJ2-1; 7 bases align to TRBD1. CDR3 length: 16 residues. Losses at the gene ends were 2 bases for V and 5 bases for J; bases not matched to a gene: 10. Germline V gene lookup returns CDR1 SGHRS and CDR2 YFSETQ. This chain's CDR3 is CASSFPRGGTDNEQFF. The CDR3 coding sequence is TGCGCCAGCAGCTTTCCCCGAGGTGGGACAGACAATGAGCAGTTCTTC.

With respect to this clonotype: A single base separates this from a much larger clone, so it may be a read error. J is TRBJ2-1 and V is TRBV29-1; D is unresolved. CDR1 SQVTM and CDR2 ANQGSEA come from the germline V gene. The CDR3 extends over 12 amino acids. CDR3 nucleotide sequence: TGCATCGTTCTTGGCCGGATCAATGAGCAGTTCTTC. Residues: CIVLGRINEQFF.

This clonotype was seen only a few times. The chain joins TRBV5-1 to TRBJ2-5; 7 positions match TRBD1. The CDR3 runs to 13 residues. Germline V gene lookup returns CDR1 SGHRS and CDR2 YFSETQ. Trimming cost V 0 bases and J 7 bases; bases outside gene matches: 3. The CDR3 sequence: CASSLEGGRTQYF. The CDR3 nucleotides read TGCGCCAGCAGCTTGGAAGGGGGCAGGACCCAGTACTTC.

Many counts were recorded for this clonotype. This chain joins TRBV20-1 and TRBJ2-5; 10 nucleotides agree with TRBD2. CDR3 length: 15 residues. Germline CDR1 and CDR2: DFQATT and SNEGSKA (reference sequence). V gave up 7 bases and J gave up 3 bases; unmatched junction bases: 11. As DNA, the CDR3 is TGCAGTGGGGCGTCTAGCGGGGGTTACAAAGAGACCCAGTACTTC. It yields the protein CSGASSGGYKETQYF.